The 32 T cell receptor beta chains in this list originate from one sample, sequenced in a study of shared clonotypes between healthy human individuals. Some clones are missing from TCRdb's copy, which holds only in-frame ones; the method was immunoSEQ multiplex PCR. The data show about 580,000 clones, 98% seen once. Naivety among CD8 cells was defined by CD45RO negativity and positive CCR7 selection, thereby excluding terminally differentiated effector memory CD45RA+ cells. Sequencing was carried out using naive CD8+ T cells sorted from blood. The receptors were sampled from a man aged 25-40 years in good health.

This clone was seen only once. V gene TRBV5-4 combines with J gene TRBJ2-7; TRBD2 agrees at 10 bases. Germline CDR1 reads SGHNT; CDR2 reads YYREEE (reference sequence). V was pared by 7 bases and J by 2 bases, with 18 bases of the junction left unmatched. The CDR3 spans 18 residues. CDR3 nucleotides: TGTGCCAGCGGACGGCGAATTGTGGATACTAGCGGGACCTACGAGCAGTACTTC. Amino acid sequence: CASGRRIVDTSGTYEQYF.

This sequence joins TRBV11-2 and TRBJ2-1; D is possibly TRBD2 (6 bases). This CDR3 has 17 residues. Germline values: CDR1 SGHAT, CDR2 FQNNGV. Trimming took off 1 base at V and 3 bases at J, with 16 bases between the two ends. CDR3 sequence reads: CASSLGARREIYNEQFF. Written as DNA, the CDR3 is TGTGCCAGCAGCTTAGGGGCCCGTCGGGAGATCTACAATGAGCAGTTCTTC. Variable domain in full (rest from reference TRBV11-2 and TRBJ2-1): EAGVAQSPRYKIIEKRQSVAFWCNPISGHATLYWYQQILGQGPKLLIQFQNNGVVDDSQLPKDRFSAERLKGVDSTLKIQPAKLEDSAVYLCASSLGARREIYNEQFFGPGTRLTVL.

The chain uses TRBV5-6 and TRBJ1-2; TRBD1 might be the D (6 bases). V lost 4 bases, J lost 3 bases, and 19 bases lay in between. The germline gives CDR1 SGHDT, CDR2 YYEEEE. The CDR3 runs to 16 residues. The CDR3 reads CASSADRVSTHYGYTF. CDR3 DNA sequence: TGTGCCAGCAGCGCGGACAGAGTTTCTACGCACTATGGCTACACCTTC.

This chain joins TRBV7-9 and TRBJ2-7; tentative D call: TRBD2 (6 bases). V was shortened by 5 bases and J by 6 bases, with 23 bases between the two germline ends. This CDR3 spans 16 amino acids. Germline V gene lookup returns CDR1 SEHNR and CDR2 FQNEAQ (reference sequence). The CDR3 bases are TGTGCCAGCAGCCCTACCCGGGGGATAGGGTCCATCGAGCAGTACTTC. Amino acid sequence: CASSPTRGIGSIEQYF.

The chain recombines TRBV15 with TRBJ2-7, with TRBD2 matching 12 bases. Germline values: CDR1 LNHNV, CDR2 YYDKDF (reference sequence). The CDR3 contains 16 residues. Trimming at V came to 0 bases and at J to 4 bases, leaving 4 bases not matched to a gene. CDR3 DNA sequence: TGTGCCACCAGCAGAGAACCAACTAGCGGGAGGTACGAGCAGTACTTC. Translation gives CATSREPTSGRYEQYF. Variable domain in full (rest from reference TRBV15 and TRBJ2-7): DAMVIQNPRYQVTQFGKPVTLSCSQTLNHNVMYWYQQKSSQAPKLLFHYYDKDFNNEADTPDNFQSRRPNTSFCFLDIRSPGLGDTAMYLCATSREPTSGRYEQYFGPGTRLTVT.

V is TRBV4-1 and J is TRBJ2-3; a weak D match, TRBD1 (5 bases). The CDR3 length is 17 residues. Germline CDR1 MGHRA, CDR2 YSYEKL. V lost 0 bases and J lost 4, with 17 bases in between. The CDR3 nucleotides are TGCGCCAGCAGCCAAGAACCCCCAGGGCAGATTCCAGATACGCAGTATTTT. Translating it yields CASSQEPPGQIPDTQYF.

V and J are TRBV19 and TRBJ2-7, with D unresolved. There are 13 residues in the CDR3. V was shortened by 3 bases and J by 1 base, with 7 bases between the two germline ends. Germline lookup yields CDR1 LNHDA and CDR2 SQIVND (reference sequence). The CDR3 protein is CASSMGRSYEQYF. The DNA of the CDR3 is TGTGCCAGTAGTATGGGCAGATCCTACGAGCAGTACTTC.

This clone was recorded once. The rearrangement joins TRBV7-9 to TRBJ2-2; D gene uncertain. CDR3 size: 15 residues. V lost 2 bases and J 6 bases, leaving 13 bases between the germline ends. Germline loops: CDR1 SEHNR, CDR2 FQNEAQ (reference sequence). The CDR3 loop is CASSLSPEWAGELFF. DNA for the CDR3: TGTGCCAGCAGCTTATCCCCGGAGTGGGCCGGGGAGCTGTTTTTT.

J is TRBJ2-7 and V is TRBV19, with D maybe TRBD1 (5 bases). The CDR3 sequence is 14 residues long. From germline, CDR1 is LNHDA and CDR2 SQIVND (reference sequence). Trimming removed 3 bases at V and 0 bases at J, with 9 bases between. CDR3 nucleotide sequence: TGTGCCAGTAGTATCACAGGATACTCCTACGAGCAGTACTTC. Translated: CASSITGYSYEQYF.

This chain links TRBV15 with TRBJ1-1; D is ambiguous. Germline loops: CDR1 LNHNV, CDR2 YYDKDF (reference sequence). This CDR3 spans 14 amino acids. With 3 bases removed from V and 5 bases from J, the gap between germline ends came to 13 bases. CDR3 amino acids: CATSRTPEGTEAFF. CDR3 nucleotide sequence: TGTGCCACCAGCAGGACCCCGGAGGGTACTGAAGCTTTCTTT.

J is TRBJ2-1 and V is TRBV6-5, with a weak D call TRBD1 (6 bases). Germline loops: CDR1 MNHEY, CDR2 SVGAGI. V gave up 4 bases and J gave up 7 bases, with 11 bases separating them. This CDR3 comprises 13 residues. The CDR3: CASSLGQGNEQFF. In DNA form, the CDR3 reads TGTGCCAGCAGTTTGGGGCAGGGGAATGAGCAGTTCTTC.

The chain is built from TRBV29-1 and TRBJ2-1; TRBD2 matches at 15 bases. Unmatched junction bases numbered 5, after V lost 3 bases and J lost 8 bases. In germline, CDR1 is SQVTM, CDR2 ANQGSEA. The CDR3 spans 15 residues. The CDR3 nucleotides are TGCAGCGTTGATTCGGGACTAGCGGGAGGATATGAGCAGTTCTTC. Translation: CSVDSGLAGGYEQFF.

The chain is built from TRBV9 and TRBJ2-1; the D gene is possibly TRBD1 (6 bases). Germline V gives CDR1 SGDLS, CDR2 YYNGEE. Trimming took off 4 bases at V and 3 bases at J, with 14 bases between the two ends. The CDR3 covers 15 residues. CDR3 sequence (DNA): TGTGCCAGCAGCCAAAGAGGGGGAAACTACAATGAGCAGTTCTTC. Translating gives CASSQRGGNYNEQFF.

This chain uses TRBV7-2 with TRBJ1-2; the match to TRBD1 covers 9 bases. Trimming removed 1 base from V and 6 bases from J; junction bases left unmatched: 6. CDR1 and CDR2 from the germline V gene are SGHTA and FQGNSA. The CDR3 runs to 15 residues. This CDR3 is CASSLVGTGTNGYTF. For the CDR3, the DNA is TGTGCCAGCAGCTTAGTAGGGACAGGGACTAATGGCTACACCTTC.

This chain links TRBV7-9 with TRBJ1-4; unclear D gene. Germline V gene data show CDR1 as SEHNR and CDR2 as FQNEAQ (reference sequence). Trimming removed 4 bases from V and 7 bases from J, with 13 bases in between. This CDR3 comprises 14 residues. The CDR3 protein is CASSSGGFGEKLFF. The CDR3 region has the DNA TGTGCCAGCAGCTCGGGAGGGTTCGGTGAAAAACTGTTTTTT. Based on the CDR3 plus reference TRBV7-9 and TRBJ1-4, the full variable domain is DTGVSQNPRHKITKRGQNVTFRCDPISEHNRLYWYRQTLGQGPEFLTYFQNEAQLEKSRLLSDRFSAERPKGSFSTLEIQRTEQGDSAMYLCASSSGGFGEKLFFGSGTQLSVL.

This sequence joins TRBV27 and TRBJ2-3; 7 bases line up with TRBD2. With V trimmed by 8 bases and J by 5 bases, 10 bases remained unmatched. Looked up from germline, CDR1 is MNHEY and CDR2 is SMNVEV (reference sequence). The CDR3 loop spans 14 amino acids. In DNA form, the CDR3 reads TGTGCCAGCCAAAATGGACTAGTCAAAGATACGCAGTATTTT. Protein sequence: CASQNGLVKDTQYF.

The gene calls are TRBV27 and TRBJ1-5, with D tentatively TRBD1 (6 bases). This CDR3 comprises 15 residues. Trimming took 6 bases from V and 0 from J, leaving 12 bases between them. CDR1 is MNHEY and CDR2 is SMNVEV in the germline V gene (reference sequence). The CDR3 reads CASRQGAYSNQPQHF. CDR3 DNA: TGTGCCAGCAGACAGGGAGCTTATAGCAATCAGCCCCAGCATTTT.

The V and J genes are TRBV7-2 and TRBJ1-2; the match to TRBD1 covers 7 bases. The CDR3 length is 16 residues. Unmatched junction bases numbered 11, after V lost 2 bases and J lost 5 bases. The germline V gene has CDR1 SGHTA and CDR2 FQGNSA. CDR3 DNA: TGTGCCAGCAGCTTAAAAACAGGGGAAGAGATATATGGCTACACCTTC. Amino acid sequence: CASSLKTGEEIYGYTF.

V is TRBV10-1 and J is TRBJ2-1, with TRBD2 matching over 7 bases. V gave up 2 bases and J gave up 7 bases; unmatched junction bases: 5. Germline V gives CDR1 WNHNN, CDR2 SYGVQD (reference sequence). This CDR3 spans 14 amino acids. The CDR3 sequence: CASSETGLWNEQFF. The CDR3, as DNA: TGCGCCAGCAGTGAGACGGGACTATGGAATGAGCAGTTCTTC.

As DNA, the CDR3 is TGTGCCATCAGTGATCCCGGGACTAGCGGGCTACCCTCCTCCTACGAGCAGTACTTC. This encodes CAISDPGTSGLPSSYEQYF. The genes are TRBV10-3 and TRBJ2-7; 12 nucleotides align to TRBD2. This CDR3 contains 19 residues. Trimming took 3 bases from V and 0 from J; bases not matched to a gene: 12. Germline lookup yields CDR1 ENHRY and CDR2 SYGVKD.

The chain recombines TRBV2 with TRBJ2-7, with TRBD1 identical over 10 bases. The germline V gene has CDR1 SNHLY and CDR2 FYNNEI. The CDR3 is made up of 15 amino acids. V lost 5 bases, J lost 5 bases, and 9 bases stayed unmatched. In DNA, the CDR3 is TGTGCCAGCAGTTCGACAGGGGGCGAACCTAACGAGCAGTACTTC. It encodes CASSSTGGEPNEQYF.

This clone was counted once. The chain uses TRBV27 and TRBJ2-7; 8 bases line up with TRBD1. Germline V gene lookup returns CDR1 MNHEY and CDR2 SMNVEV (reference sequence). V dropped 3 bases and J dropped 6; count of bases not matched to a gene: 10. The CDR3 totals 15 residues. CDR3 protein: CASSFHGQGLSEQYF. The CDR3 DNA reads TGTGCCAGCAGTTTTCACGGACAGGGTTTGTCCGAGCAGTACTTC.

The chain joins TRBV18 to TRBJ2-1; 7 bases are a match to TRBD1. V was pared by 6 bases and J by 6 bases, with 11 bases of the junction left unmatched. The CDR3 is 15 residues long. Germline CDR1 and CDR2: KGHSH and LQKENI. The CDR3 loop is CASSRTGGFLNEQFF. The CDR3 DNA reads TGTGCCAGCTCTAGGACAGGTGGATTTCTCAATGAGCAGTTCTTC.

This chain links TRBV4-1 with TRBJ2-3, with TRBD2 matching over 14 bases. This CDR3 spans 16 amino acids. Losses at the gene ends were 4 bases for V and 6 bases for J; bases not matched to a gene: 6. Germline lookup yields CDR1 MGHRA and CDR2 YSYEKL. CDR3 sequence: CASSPRLAGGQDTQYF. The DNA of the CDR3 is TGCGCCAGCAGCCCACGACTAGCGGGAGGGCAGGATACGCAGTATTTT.

V and J are TRBV6-5 and TRBJ2-3; D call uncertain. The CDR3 spans 13 residues. V was cut by 2 bases and J by 2 bases, with 5 bases left in between. The germline gives CDR1 MNHEY, CDR2 SVGAGI. The CDR3 protein is CASSYTHTDTQYF. The CDR3 nucleotides read TGTGCCAGCAGTTACACCCACACAGATACGCAGTATTTT.

V is TRBV27 and J is TRBJ2-7; 10 bases are shared with TRBD2. Germline V gives CDR1 MNHEY, CDR2 SMNVEV (reference sequence). V gave up 10 bases and J gave up 0 bases; unmatched junction bases: 9. This CDR3 has 15 residues. CDR3 protein: CATGASGGFSYEQYF. The CDR3 nucleotides read TGTGCCACCGGGGCTAGCGGGGGATTCTCCTACGAGCAGTACTTC.

This clone was observed a single time. J is TRBJ2-7 and V is TRBV9; 7 nucleotides agree with TRBD2. Germline CDR1 SGDLS, CDR2 YYNGEE. Losses at the gene ends were 3 bases for V and 2 bases for J; bases not matched to a gene: 14. This CDR3 has 17 amino acids. In DNA form, the CDR3 reads TGTGCCAGCAGCGGCGTAGCACCGGAGGGAGGGGCCTACGAGCAGTACTTC. Translated, it gives CASSGVAPEGGAYEQYF.

As to this clone: Other DNA variants within this sample encode the same CDR3. The chain links TRBV28 to TRBJ1-5; D is unclear. This CDR3 contains 12 residues. Trimming shortened V by 2 bases and J by 4 bases, and 3 bases separated the two germline ends. Per germline, CDR1 MDHEN and CDR2 SYDVKM. For the CDR3, the DNA is TGTGCCAGCAGTTTAGGGAATCAGCCCCAGCATTTT. It translates to CASSLGNQPQHF.

This chain connects TRBV28 to TRBJ2-1, with TRBD1 matching 8 bases. This CDR3 has 16 amino acids. CDR1 MDHEN and CDR2 SYDVKM come from the germline V gene. Trimming took 2 bases from V and 6 from J; bases not matched to a gene: 9. CDR3 in DNA: TGTGCCAGCAGTTTAAGGGATGGACAGGGTATCAATGAGCAGTTCTTC. This gives the protein CASSLRDGQGINEQFF.

CDR3 coding DNA: TGTGCCAGCAGTTTATCCCGGGGTCCCTACGAGCAGTACTTC. The encoded protein is CASSLSRGPYEQYF. The chain joins TRBV27 to TRBJ2-7; weak D call: TRBD2 (5 bases). With 0 bases removed from V and 2 bases from J, the gap between germline ends came to 8 bases. This CDR3 is built from 14 residues. CDR1 is MNHEY, CDR2 SMNVEV, per germline (reference sequence).

The chain couples TRBV28 to TRBJ1-3; TRBD1 might be the D (5 bases). The CDR3 has 14 residues. CDR1 is MDHEN and CDR2 is SYDVKM in the germline V gene. Trimming stripped 1 base from V and 7 bases from J, with 11 bases between. The CDR3 loop reads CASSLLGPENTIYF. In DNA, the CDR3 is TGTGCCAGCAGTTTATTGGGGCCGGAGAACACCATATATTTT.

The chain is built from TRBV2 and TRBJ2-7, with D hard to call. Germline lookup yields CDR1 SNHLY and CDR2 FYNNEI. CDR3 length: 11 amino acids. V lost 7 bases to trimming and J lost 5 bases, with 9 bases between them. The CDR3 nucleotides read TGTGCCAGCACGGGTAGGGACGAGCAGTACTTC. Translated, it gives CASTGRDEQYF. The full variable domain, with the rest looked up from reference TRBV2 and TRBJ2-7, is EPEVTQTPSHQVTQMGQEVILRCVPISNHLYFYWYRQILGQKVEFLVSFYNNEISEKSEIFDDQFSVERPDGSNFTLKIRSTKLEDSAMYFCASTGRDEQYFGPGTRLTVT.